These T cell receptor beta chains were read from a single sample in a study of Ad26.COV2.S vaccination and SARS-CoV-2 variants. Data came from immunoSEQ multiplex PCR; TCRdb stores just in-frame clones and leaves some out. The table includes 440,000 or so clones, about nine tenths detected once. This specimen consisted of peripheral blood, obtained in a trial of Ad26.COV2.S vaccine versus placebo. These receptor sequences come from a person between 18 and 60 years old who received the Ad26.COV2.S COVID-19 vaccine or a placebo. Both conserved end residues are part of each CDR3. The order of the fields is J gene, clone size, D gene, V gene, CDR3 length, CDR3 DNA, CDR3 protein. D genes are given only for firm matches. Expanded clones get a size class; other rows say once, few or many, or leave the size out.

TRBJ1-2 | NA | TRBD1 | TRBV5-4 | 16 | TGTGCCAGCAGTCCCGGGACAGGCAGTTTTGGCTATGGCTACACCTTC | CASSPGTGSFGYGYTF
TRBJ2-1 | NA | TRBD1 | TRBV3-1/TRBV3-2 | 13 | TGTGCCAGCAGCGCAAACAGGGGCGGTGAGCAGTTCTTC | CASSANRGGEQFF
TRBJ1-5 | NA | NA | TRBV6-5 | 14 | TGTGCCAGCAGTTACACCGGGGTCAATCAGCCCCAGCATTTT | CASSYTGVNQPQHF
TRBJ1-1 | NA | NA | TRBV2 | 12 | TGTGCCAGCAGGCCGGGACACACTGAAGCTTTCTTT | CASRPGHTEAFF
TRBJ2-2 | NA | TRBD1 | TRBV5-1 | 14 | TGCGCCAGCAGCTTGACAGGGGTCGGCGGGGAGCTGTTTTTT | CASSLTGVGGELFF
TRBJ2-5 | many | NA | TRBV6-1 | 15 | TGTGCCAGCAGTGAAGTTGGAGGGTCCCAAGAGACCCAGTACTTC | CASSEVGGSQETQYF
TRBJ2-7 | NA | NA | TRBV28 | 18 | TGTGCCAGCAGTAACCCCCCACCAACGGTCCGCGGGATTGGGGAGCAGTACTTC | CASSNPPPTVRGIGEQYF
TRBJ1-2 | NA | TRBD1 | TRBV28 | 15 | TGTGCCAGCAGTTTAAGTAGGGACAGGGTCTATGGCTACACCTTC | CASSLSRDRVYGYTF
TRBJ2-7 | NA | NA | TRBV21-1 | 14 | TGTGCCAGCATCCCGGGCGCGGGGGCCTACGAGCAGTACTTC | CASIPGAGAYEQYF
TRBJ2-5 | NA | NA | TRBV6-5 | 15 | TGTGCCAGCAGTTACTCGGGACGGATCCAAGAGACCCAGTACTTC | CASSYSGRIQETQYF
TRBJ2-3 | NA | NA | TRBV4-2 | 15 | TGTGCCAGCAGCCGCCTCACGAAGAACACAGATACGCAGTATTTT | CASSRLTKNTDTQYF
TRBJ1-2 | NA | NA | TRBV4-1 | 12 | TGCGCCAGCAGCCCCCCAGGGTTTGGCTACACCTTC | CASSPPGFGYTF
TRBJ2-1 | NA | NA | TRBV20-1 | 11 | TGCAGTGCAGGAAAATACAATGAGCAGTTCTTC | CSAGKYNEQFF
TRBJ2-7 | NA | NA | TRBV5-1 | 13 | TGCGCCAGCAGCCGCCGGGACCGGGGGGAGCAGTACTTC | CASSRRDRGEQYF
TRBJ2-2 | NA | NA | TRBV5-1 | 14 | TGCGCCAGCAGCTTGGTAACCGGCACCGGGGAGCTGTTTTTT | CASSLVTGTGELFF
TRBJ1-4 | NA | NA | TRBV18 | 16 | TGTGCCAGCTCACCAATACAGGTCATAGCTAATGAAAAACTGTTTTTT | CASSPIQVIANEKLFF
TRBJ2-6 | NA | NA | TRBV21-1 | 18 | TGTGCCAGCAGCAGACCCGACAGTCACACCTCTGGGGCCAACGTCCTGACTTTC | CASSRPDSHTSGANVLTF
TRBJ2-3 | NA | TRBD1 | TRBV7-6 | 16 | TGTGCCAGCAGCTTACAGGGACAGGGGGTTTTGGATACGCAGTATTTT | CASSLQGQGVLDTQYF
TRBJ2-1 | NA | NA | TRBV7-9 | 14 | TGTGCCAGCAGCTTAGCCCTAAATTACAATGAGCAGTTCTTC | CASSLALNYNEQFF
TRBJ2-1 | NA | NA | TRBV7-2 | 13 | TGTGCCAGCAGCCCGGAAGTTATTAGTGAGCAGTTCTTC | CASSPEVISEQFF
TRBJ1-1 | NA | TRBD1 | TRBV29-1 | 13 | TGCAGCGTTGTAGTTACAGGGGGAAATGAAGCTTTCTTT | CSVVVTGGNEAFF
TRBJ2-3 | NA | TRBD2 | TRBV7-3 | 15 | TGTGCCAGCAGCTTAAAGGGCGGGAGTGCAGATACGCAGTATTTT | CASSLKGGSADTQYF
TRBJ1-4 | NA | NA | TRBV7-7 | 15 | TGTGCTAGCAGCTTGTTGACAGGACATAATGAAAAACTGTTTTTT | CASSLLTGHNEKLFF
TRBJ2-3 | NA | TRBD1 | TRBV6-6 | 14 | TGTGCCAGCAGCACCGGGACAGGCACAGATACGCAGTATTTT | CASSTGTGTDTQYF
TRBJ1-4 | NA | NA | TRBV7-9 | 13 | TGTGCCAGCAGCCCTGCCCCCAATGAAAAACTGTTTTTT | CASSPAPNEKLFF
TRBJ1-2 | once | NA | TRBV30 | 13 | TGTGCCTGGGACCTCGGGGCAAACTATGGCTACACCTTC | CAWDLGANYGYTF
TRBJ1-5 | NA | NA | TRBV5-1 | 13 | TGCGCCAGCAGCTTGGACGGCAATCAGCCCCAGCATTTT | CASSLDGNQPQHF
TRBJ2-5 | NA | NA | TRBV2 | 12 | TGTGCCAGCAGTGTACAGGAGGAGACCCAGTACTTC | CASSVQEETQYF
TRBJ2-5 | NA | NA | TRBV24-1 | 15 | TGTGCCACCAGTGATATCGACGGAGACGTGGAGACCCAGTACTTC | CATSDIDGDVETQYF
TRBJ2-7 | NA | TRBD2 | TRBV2 | 15 | TGTGCCAGCAGAGCAGGGACTAGCGGGATGCACGAGCAGTACTTC | CASRAGTSGMHEQYF
TRBJ1-2 | NA | NA | TRBV3-1/TRBV3-2 | 13 | TGTGCCAGCAGCCAGAAAGCGACCTATGGCTACACCTTC | CASSQKATYGYTF
TRBJ2-3 | NA | NA | TRBV29-1 | 14 | TGCAGCGTGTCCCTGGGCCTACAAACAGATACGCAGTATTTT | CSVSLGLQTDTQYF
TRBJ2-5 | NA | NA | TRBV7-9 | 13 | TGTGCCAGCAGCCGGACAGACCAAGAGACCCAGTACTTC | CASSRTDQETQYF
TRBJ1-1 | once | NA | TRBV3-1/TRBV3-2 | 15 | TGTGCCAGCAGCCAAGAAGGGGGTTCGAACACTGAAGCTTTCTTT | CASSQEGGSNTEAFF
TRBJ1-2 | NA | NA | TRBV6-5 | 12 | TGTGCCAGCAATGGACAGACCTATGGCTACACCTTC | CASNGQTYGYTF
TRBJ2-1 | NA | NA | TRBV7-6 | 16 | TGTGCCAGCAGCCCTAGAGGGGGGCGGACCTACAATGAGCAGTTCTTC | CASSPRGGRTYNEQFF
TRBJ2-3 | NA | TRBD1 | TRBV5-1 | 15 | TGCGCCAGCAGCTTGACGCCAGGGGGAGTCGATACGCAGTATTTT | CASSLTPGGVDTQYF
TRBJ1-1 | NA | NA | TRBV7-9 | 13 | TGTGCCAGCAGCTCGTGGGATAGCACTGAAGCTTTCTTT | CASSSWDSTEAFF
TRBJ2-7 | NA | NA | TRBV11-2 | 15 | TGTGCCAGCAGCTTGGATGGGGTAGGGGTCTACGAGCAGTACTTC | CASSLDGVGVYEQYF
TRBJ2-1 | NA | TRBD2 | TRBV5-4 | 16 | TGTGCCAGCAGCTCCTTCGGTGCAGCGGGGTGGGATGAGCAGTTCTTC | CASSSFGAAGWDEQFF
TRBJ2-3 | once | NA | TRBV19 | 16 | TGTGCCAGTAGTGGTTCTGCGGCGGGCCACACAGATACGCAGTATTTT | CASSGSAAGHTDTQYF
TRBJ1-3 | NA | NA | TRBV30 | 14 | TGTGCCTGGAGTGTAAGTTACTCTGGAAACACCATATATTTT | CAWSVSYSGNTIYF
TRBJ2-5 | NA | TRBD2 | TRBV14 | 15 | TGTGCCAGCAGCCTCGGACTAGCGGGAGTGGAGACCCAGTACTTC | CASSLGLAGVETQYF
TRBJ2-1 | NA | NA | TRBV6-5 | 15 | TGTGCCAGCACCTTGGGGGGTAGCTCCTACAATGAGCAGTTCTTC | CASTLGGSSYNEQFF
TRBJ1-1 | NA | NA | TRBV9 | 15 | TGTGCCAGCAGCGTAATTCGGGGGATGGGGACTGAAGCTTTCTTT | CASSVIRGMGTEAFF
TRBJ2-7 | few | NA | TRBV6-2/TRBV6-3 | 13 | TGTGCCAGCAGTTACAGGGGATTGAGCGAGCAGTACTTC | CASSYRGLSEQYF
TRBJ2-2 | NA | TRBD1 | TRBV19 | 16 | TGTGCCAGTAGTAGACGCAGGGGGCCGAACACCGGGGAGCTGTTTTTT | CASSRRRGPNTGELFF
TRBJ2-5 | NA | NA | TRBV7-9 | 16 | TGTGCCAGCAGCTTAGCGCTAAGGGCAGTCCAAGAGACCCAGTACTTC | CASSLALRAVQETQYF
TRBJ2-7 | NA | NA | TRBV28 | 14 | TGTGCCAGCAGTTTCATACTGGGACCCCACGAGCAGTACTTC | CASSFILGPHEQYF
TRBJ2-7 | NA | NA | TRBV27 | 15 | TGTGCCAGCAGTTTAAGGCCCTCGGGGAACCACGAGCAGTACTTC | CASSLRPSGNHEQYF
TRBJ2-5 | NA | NA | TRBV27 | 15 | TGTGCCAGCAGTTTCAAACACAGGGATGGGGAGACCCAGTACTTC | CASSFKHRDGETQYF
TRBJ2-7 | NA | NA | TRBV18 | 14 | TGTGCCAGCTCACCCAATGGGGGGCTCTACGAGCAGTACTTC | CASSPNGGLYEQYF
TRBJ1-1 | NA | NA | TRBV5-1 | 17 | TGCGCCAGCAGCTTGCGAGGGGAGGGCCTCCCGAACACTGAAGCTTTCTTT | CASSLRGEGLPNTEAFF
TRBJ1-4 | NA | NA | TRBV11-3 | 11 | TGTGCCAGCAGCCCGAATGAAAAACTGTTTTTT | CASSPNEKLFF
TRBJ1-5 | NA | NA | TRBV19 | 17 | TGTGCCAGTAGTACACCCGCCCGCGGCAGGAGCAATCAGCCCCAGCATTTT | CASSTPARGRSNQPQHF
TRBJ2-7 | once | TRBD2 | TRBV19 | 16 | TGTGCCAGTAGTATCCGTCCTAGCGGGGCTTCCTACGAGCAGTACTTC | CASSIRPSGASYEQYF
TRBJ2-7 | NA | NA | TRBV25-1 | 13 | TGTGCCAGCAGTGATTGGGGGATTGGCGAGCAGTACTTC | CASSDWGIGEQYF
TRBJ2-6 | NA | TRBD1 | TRBV5-1 | 16 | TGCGCCAGCAGCTTAGGGACAGGGTCAGGGGCCAACGTCCTGACTTTC | CASSLGTGSGANVLTF
TRBJ2-5 | NA | NA | TRBV19 | 17 | TGTGCCAGTAGTATGGTCTGGCCTGGCGTTAACCAAGAGACCCAGTACTTC | CASSMVWPGVNQETQYF